This record looks at one T cell receptor (beta chain) sequence and its context. This record belongs to a study of OX40 agonist ivuxolimab in advanced cancers. Overall study context: The diagnoses of dose-escalation patients were hepatocellular carcinoma, melanoma, renal cell or head and neck cancer.

The CDR3 is made up of 15 amino acids. Germline V gene sequence: CDR1 MNHEY, CDR2 SMNVEV (reference sequence). Trimming shortened V by 2 bases and J by 8 bases, and 18 bases separated the two germline ends. Using immunoSEQ multiplex PCR, the repertoire was profiled, and TCRdb retains in-frame clones only, with some absent. The sample has tens of thousands of clones, roughly 84% seen once. The chain has TRBV27 and TRBJ1-2; D gene unclear. The sequencing here drew on CD4+ or CD8+ T cells sorted from blood, taken in a trial of the OX40 agonist ivuxolimab. The clonotype originates from an adult with an advanced solid tumor such as melanoma, head and neck, liver or kidney cancer. The CDR3 reads CASSLTPAALGGYTF. For the CDR3, the DNA is TGTGCCAGCAGTTTAACCCCAGCGGCCCTGGGCGGCTACACCTTC.